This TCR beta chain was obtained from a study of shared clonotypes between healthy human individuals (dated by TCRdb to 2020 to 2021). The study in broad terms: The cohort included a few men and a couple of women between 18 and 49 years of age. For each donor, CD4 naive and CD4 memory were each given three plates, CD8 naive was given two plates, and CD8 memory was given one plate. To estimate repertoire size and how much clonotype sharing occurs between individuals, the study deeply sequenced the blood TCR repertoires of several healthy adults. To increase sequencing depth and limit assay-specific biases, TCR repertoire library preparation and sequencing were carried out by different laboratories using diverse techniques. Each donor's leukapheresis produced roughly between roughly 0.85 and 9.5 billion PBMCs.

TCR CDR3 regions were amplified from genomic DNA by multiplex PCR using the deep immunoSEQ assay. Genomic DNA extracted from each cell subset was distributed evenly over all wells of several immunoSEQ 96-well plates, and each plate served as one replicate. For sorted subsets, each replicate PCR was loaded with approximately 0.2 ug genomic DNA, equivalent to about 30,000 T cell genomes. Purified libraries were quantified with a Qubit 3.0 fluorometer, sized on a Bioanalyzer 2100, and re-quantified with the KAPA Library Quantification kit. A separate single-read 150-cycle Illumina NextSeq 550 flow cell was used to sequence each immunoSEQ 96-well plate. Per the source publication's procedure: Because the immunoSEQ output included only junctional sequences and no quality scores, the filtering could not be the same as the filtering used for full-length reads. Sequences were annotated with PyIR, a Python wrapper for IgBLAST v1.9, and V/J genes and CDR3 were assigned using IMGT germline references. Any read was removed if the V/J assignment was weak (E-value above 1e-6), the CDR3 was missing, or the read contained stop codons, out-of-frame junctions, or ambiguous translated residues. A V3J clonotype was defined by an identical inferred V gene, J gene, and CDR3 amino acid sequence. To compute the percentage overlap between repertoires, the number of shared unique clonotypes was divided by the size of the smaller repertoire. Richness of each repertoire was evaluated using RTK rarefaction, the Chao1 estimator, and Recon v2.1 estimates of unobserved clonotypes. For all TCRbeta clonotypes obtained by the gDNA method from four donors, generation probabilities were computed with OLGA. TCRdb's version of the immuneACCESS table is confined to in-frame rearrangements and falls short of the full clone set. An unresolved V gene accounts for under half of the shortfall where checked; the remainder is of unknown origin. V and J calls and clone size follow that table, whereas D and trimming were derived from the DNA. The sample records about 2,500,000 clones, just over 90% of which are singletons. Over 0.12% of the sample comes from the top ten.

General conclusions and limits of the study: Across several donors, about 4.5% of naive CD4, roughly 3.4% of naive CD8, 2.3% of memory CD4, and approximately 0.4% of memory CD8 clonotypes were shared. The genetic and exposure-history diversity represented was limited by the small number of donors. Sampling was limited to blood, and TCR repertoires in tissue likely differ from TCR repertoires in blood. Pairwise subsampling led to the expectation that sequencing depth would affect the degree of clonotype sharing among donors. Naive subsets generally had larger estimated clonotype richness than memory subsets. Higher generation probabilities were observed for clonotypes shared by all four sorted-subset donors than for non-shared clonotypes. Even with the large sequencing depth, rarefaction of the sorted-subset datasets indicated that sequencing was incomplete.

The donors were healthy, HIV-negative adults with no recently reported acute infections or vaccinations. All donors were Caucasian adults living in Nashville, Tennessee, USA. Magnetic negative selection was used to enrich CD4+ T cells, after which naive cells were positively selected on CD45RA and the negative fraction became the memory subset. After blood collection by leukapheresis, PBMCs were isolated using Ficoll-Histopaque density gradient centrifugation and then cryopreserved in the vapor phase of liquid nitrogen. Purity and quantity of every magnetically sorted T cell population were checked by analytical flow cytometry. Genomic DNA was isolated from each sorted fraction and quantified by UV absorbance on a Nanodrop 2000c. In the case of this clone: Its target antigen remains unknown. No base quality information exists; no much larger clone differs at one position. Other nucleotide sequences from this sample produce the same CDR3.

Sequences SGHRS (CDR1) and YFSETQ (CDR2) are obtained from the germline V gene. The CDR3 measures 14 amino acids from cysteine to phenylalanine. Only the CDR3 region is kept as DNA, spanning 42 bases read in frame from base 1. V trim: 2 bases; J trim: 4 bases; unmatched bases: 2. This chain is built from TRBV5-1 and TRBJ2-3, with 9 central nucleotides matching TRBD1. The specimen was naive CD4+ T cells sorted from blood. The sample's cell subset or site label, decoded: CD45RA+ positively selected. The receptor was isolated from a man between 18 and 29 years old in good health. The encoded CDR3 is CASSLTGGPDTQYF. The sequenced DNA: TGCGCCAGCAGCTTAACAGGGGGCCCAGATACGCAGTATTTT.